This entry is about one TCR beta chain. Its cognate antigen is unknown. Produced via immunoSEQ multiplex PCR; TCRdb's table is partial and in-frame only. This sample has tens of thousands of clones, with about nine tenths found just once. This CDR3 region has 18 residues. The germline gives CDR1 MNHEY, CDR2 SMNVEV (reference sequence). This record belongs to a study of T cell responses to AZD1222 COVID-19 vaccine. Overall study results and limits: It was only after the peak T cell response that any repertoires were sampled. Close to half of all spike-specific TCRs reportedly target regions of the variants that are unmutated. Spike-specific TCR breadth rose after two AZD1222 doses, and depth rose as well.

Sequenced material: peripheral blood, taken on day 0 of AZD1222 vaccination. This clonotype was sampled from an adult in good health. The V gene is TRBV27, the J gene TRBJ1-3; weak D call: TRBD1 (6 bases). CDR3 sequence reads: CAPHSQFARGASGNTIYF. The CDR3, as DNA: TGTGCTCCCCATAGTCAGTTCGCCAGGGGTGCCTCTGGAAACACCATATATTTT.